The 26 T cell receptor beta chains below all came from one sample that was sequenced in a study of T cell changes during pregnancy in multiple sclerosis. The protocol was immunoSEQ multiplex PCR, while the TCRdb copy is restricted to in-frame clones and leaves out a portion. The sample includes roughly 38,000 clones, around 90% seen only once; the top ten take roughly 0.69%. This specimen consisted of CD4+ T cells from peripheral blood mononuclear cells, obtained in the second trimester of pregnancy. The source of these receptors is a female donor in good health, enrolled as a control in a pregnancy study.

The V and J genes are TRBV27 and TRBJ1-2, with 9 bases identical to TRBD1. The CDR3 is made up of 18 amino acids. CDR1 is MNHEY and CDR2 is SMNVEV in the germline V gene (reference sequence). With V trimmed by 4 bases and J by 4 bases, 16 bases remained unmatched. The CDR3 protein is CASSSSFGTGTLGYGYTF. In DNA form, the CDR3 reads TGTGCCAGCAGTTCCTCCTTCGGGACAGGGACTCTAGGCTATGGCTACACCTTC.

This rearrangement joins TRBV7-2 to TRBJ1-2; D might be TRBD1 (5 bases). Per the germline V gene, CDR1 is SGHTA and CDR2 is FQGNSA. V lost 4 bases, J lost 5 bases, and 8 bases lay in between. CDR3 length: 12 amino acids. The CDR3 nucleotides read TGTGCCAGCAGCTCCGACAGTTATGGCTACACCTTC. The encoded protein is CASSSDSYGYTF.

This chain connects TRBV6-5 to TRBJ2-5, with 10 bases matching TRBD2. The germline CDR1 and CDR2 sequences are MNHEY and SVGAGI. CDR3 length: 15 amino acids. Trimming cost V 2 bases and J 0 bases; bases outside gene matches: 0. CDR3 sequence reads: CASSYLAGDQETQYF. The DNA of the CDR3 is TGTGCCAGCAGTTACCTAGCGGGGGACCAAGAGACCCAGTACTTC.

The chain combines TRBV14 with TRBJ2-2; 7 bases match TRBD1. J was trimmed by 14 bases and V by 0 bases; bases with no gene match: 9. Germline values: CDR1 SGHDN, CDR2 FVKESK. There are 14 residues in the CDR3. CDR3 sequence: CASSQEVRGTDLFF. The CDR3 DNA sequence: TGTGCCAGCAGCCAAGAAGTTAGGGGGACAGACCTGTTTTTT. Full variable domain (outside the CDR3, taken from reference TRBV14 and TRBJ2-2): EAGVTQFPSHSVIEKGQTVTLRCDPISGHDNLYWYRRVMGKEIKFLLHFVKESKQDESGMPNNRFLAERTGGTYSTLKVQPAELEDSGVYFCASSQEVRGTDLFFGEGSRLTVL.

This clone was seen a few times. This chain links TRBV19 with TRBJ1-3, with a weak D call TRBD1 (5 bases). Germline CDR1 is LNHDA and CDR2 is SQIVND (reference sequence). There are 13 residues in the CDR3. V was trimmed by 6 bases and J by 4 bases, leaving 10 bases between them. The CDR3 bases are TGTGCCAGTAGACCCTCAGGGGGAAACACCATATATTTT. Translation gives CASRPSGGNTIYF. Full variable domain (remainder filled in from reference TRBV19 and TRBJ1-3): DGGITQSPKYLFRKEGQNVTLSCEQNLNHDAMYWYRQDPGQGLRLIYYSQIVNDFQKGDIAEGYSVSREKKESFPLTVTSAQKNPTAFYLCASRPSGGNTIYFGEGSWLTVV.

The rearrangement joins TRBV7-6 to TRBJ1-2, with D possibly matching TRBD1 (6 bases). Germline-derived CDR1 and CDR2 are SGHVS and FNYEAQ. The CDR3 runs 12 residues. V was clipped by 8 bases and J by 3 bases, with 10 bases between them. DNA of the CDR3: TGTGCCAGCCCGCAGGGGTACTATGGCTACACCTTC. It codes for CASPQGYYGYTF.

V usage is TRBV5-6 and J usage is TRBJ2-3; 11 bases are shared with TRBD2. CDR1 is SGHDT and CDR2 is YYEEEE in the germline V gene. The CDR3 has 16 amino acids. V lost 3 bases and J lost 5; bases outside the gene matches: 8. In DNA, the CDR3 is TGTGCCAGCAGCTCGGTAGCGGGGGGGCCGATAGATACGCAGTATTTT. Translated: CASSSVAGGPIDTQYF.

The rearrangement links TRBV7-2 to TRBJ2-7; TRBD2 is a possible D gene (6 bases). Germline V lookup: CDR1 SGHTA, CDR2 FQGNSA. There are 14 residues in the CDR3. The V end was cut by 4 bases, the J end by 3 bases, with 13 bases between. CDR3 bases: TGTGCCAGCAGCTCCCGGGGAGGTAGCTACGAGCAGTACTTC. Translation: CASSSRGGSYEQYF.

The rearrangement uses TRBV2 and TRBJ1-2; no firm D call. V lost 4 bases and J lost 7, with 10 bases in between. CDR1 and CDR2 from the germline V gene are SNHLY and FYNNEI. The CDR3 consists of 12 residues. CDR3 amino acids: CASSGEGGGYTF. The CDR3 coding sequence is TGTGCCAGCAGTGGGGAGGGAGGTGGCTACACCTTC.

V is TRBV30 and J is TRBJ1-1; 7 nucleotides align to TRBD1. J was trimmed by 5 bases and V by 3 bases; bases with no gene match: 12. There are 15 residues in the CDR3. CDR1 and CDR2 (germline): GTSNPN, SVGIG (reference sequence). The CDR3 spells CAWRRLGQFVTEAFF. The DNA for the CDR3 is TGTGCCTGGAGGAGATTGGGACAGTTTGTTACTGAAGCTTTCTTT. Based on the CDR3 plus reference TRBV30 and TRBJ1-1, the full variable domain is SQTIHQWPATLVQPVGSPLSLECTVEGTSNPNLYWYRQAAGRGLQLLFYSVGIGQISSEVPQNLSASRPQDRQFILSSKKLLLSDSGFYLCAWRRLGQFVTEAFFGQGTRLTVV.

J is TRBJ2-5 and V is TRBV7-9, with 9 bases aligning to TRBD1. Germline V gene data show CDR1 as SEHNR and CDR2 as FQNEAQ (reference sequence). The CDR3 totals 18 residues. V was clipped by 0 bases and J by 4 bases; unmatched bases: 12. CDR3 in DNA: TGTGCCAGCAGCTTAGCACAGGGGGCGAGAGTATTCATAGAGACCCAGTACTTC. This translates into CASSLAQGARVFIETQYF.

As DNA, the CDR3 is TGTGCCAGCAGCTCGACAGGGGGCTTCACTGAAGCTTTCTTT. It is translated as CASSSTGGFTEAFF. The chain combines TRBV7-8 with TRBJ1-1; 10 bases agree with TRBD1. From germline, CDR1 is SGHVS and CDR2 FQNEAQ. V lost 4 bases and J lost 4; bases outside the gene matches: 3. The CDR3 sequence is 14 residues long. The entire variable domain, with the rest obtained from reference TRBV7-8 and TRBJ1-1, is as follows: GAGVSQSPRYKVAKRGQDVALRCDPISGHVSLFWYQQALGQGPEFLTYFQNEAQLDKSGLPSDRFFAERPEGSVSTLKIQRTQQEDSAVYLCASSSTGGFTEAFFGQGTRLTVV.

V gene TRBV28 combines with J gene TRBJ2-7; D may be TRBD1 (5 bases). The CDR3 totals 13 residues. Trimming removed 6 bases at V and 2 bases at J, with 11 bases between. The V gene's germline CDR1 is MDHEN and CDR2 SYDVKM. CDR3 region: CASSATATYEQYF. CDR3 sequence (DNA): TGTGCCAGCAGCGCGACAGCTACCTACGAGCAGTACTTC.

The chain employs TRBV9 and TRBJ1-2, with D uncertain. CDR3 length: 13 residues. V was cut by 5 bases and J by 5 bases, with 13 bases left in between. From germline, CDR1 is SGDLS and CDR2 YYNGEE. The CDR3 sequence is CASSPDGVYGYTF. CDR3 sequence (DNA): TGTGCCAGCAGTCCGGACGGGGTTTATGGCTACACCTTC.

The chain has TRBV4-2 and TRBJ2-7; D remains ambiguous. Looked up from germline, CDR1 is LGHNA and CDR2 is YNFKEQ. This CDR3 region has 15 residues. V lost 0 bases and J lost 2, with 11 bases in between. The CDR3 protein is CASSQELLIPYEQYF. CDR3 nucleotides: TGTGCCAGCAGCCAAGAGTTGCTAATCCCCTACGAGCAGTACTTC.

The chain uses TRBV7-9 and TRBJ2-2; 10 bases fit TRBD1. Germline trimming cut 1 base from V and 7 bases from J; bases unmatched to any gene: 9. Germline CDR1 and CDR2: SEHNR and FQNEAQ (reference sequence). This CDR3 spans 17 amino acids. The CDR3 reads CASSLGMVDRGNGELFF. The CDR3 DNA sequence: TGTGCCAGCAGCTTAGGAATGGTGGACAGGGGGAACGGGGAGCTGTTTTTT.

The chain recombines TRBV7-9 with TRBJ1-5, with a tentative D call TRBD1 (5 bases). The CDR3 totals 15 residues. Germline CDR1 and CDR2: SEHNR and FQNEAQ (reference sequence). The V gene lost 5 bases and the J gene lost 4 bases, with 15 bases spanning the gap. DNA for the CDR3: TGTGCCAGCAGCCAAGATGGGGCGGTTAATCAGCCCCAGCATTTT. Translated, it gives CASSQDGAVNQPQHF.

The chain joins TRBV4-3 to TRBJ2-7, with TRBD2 matching over 9 bases. Germline-derived CDR1 and CDR2 are LGHNA and YSLEER. V trimming: 4 bases; J trimming: 5 bases; junction bases outside the gene matches: 15. The CDR3 is made up of 17 amino acids. The CDR3 loop reads CASSPLPGGGGAHEQYF. DNA for the CDR3: TGCGCCAGCAGCCCCTTACCCGGGGGCGGGGGGGCCCACGAGCAGTACTTC.

V and J are TRBV10-3 and TRBJ1-5; no clear D. Germline V gene sequence: CDR1 ENHRY, CDR2 SYGVKD. This CDR3 is 15 amino acids long. Trimming shortened V by 2 bases and J by 5 bases, and 13 bases separated the two germline ends. CDR3 DNA sequence: TGTGCCATCAGTGAGCGGCCGGCGGCGGATCAGCCCCAGCATTTT. This codes for CAISERPAADQPQHF.

The chain employs TRBV4-1 and TRBJ1-2; 8 bases are a match to TRBD1. Germline-derived CDR1 and CDR2 are MGHRA and YSYEKL. The CDR3 extends over 14 amino acids. J lost 4 bases, V lost 1 base, and 2 bases had no gene match. In DNA, the CDR3 is TGCGCCAGCAGCCAAGGGGACAGGACCTATGGCTACACCTTC. Its protein product is CASSQGDRTYGYTF.

The chain's CDR3 is CASSVGTGVSYEQYF. CDR3 nucleotides: TGTGCCAGCAGCGTGGGGACAGGGGTTTCCTACGAGCAGTACTTC. The rearrangement joins TRBV9 to TRBJ2-7; 10 bases line up with TRBD1. The V gene end was trimmed by 2 bases and the J gene end by 1 base; junction bases not matched to a gene: 3. In germline, CDR1 is SGDLS, CDR2 YYNGEE. The CDR3 is 15 amino acids. Combining the CDR3 with reference TRBV9 and TRBJ2-7 gives the whole variable domain DSGVTQTPKHLITATGQRVTLRCSPRSGDLSVYWYQQSLDQGLQFLIQYYNGEERAKGNILERFSAQQFPDLHSELNLSSLELGDSALYFCASSVGTGVSYEQYFGPGTRLTVT.

In its sample, this clone was seen once. The genes are TRBV11-2 and TRBJ1-1; D is unresolved. Per the germline V gene, CDR1 is SGHAT and CDR2 is FQNNGV. The ends were cut back, 3 bases at V and 3 bases at J, with 2 bases in the middle. The CDR3 totals 11 residues. The CDR3 DNA sequence: TGTGCCAGCAGCTTCTACACTGAAGCTTTCTTT. Its translation: CASSFYTEAFF.

This chain uses TRBV10-3 with TRBJ2-5, with D perhaps TRBD2 (6 bases). Judging by the DNA end, TRBJ2-7 fits better; the J call may be wrong. The CDR3 totals 12 residues. The germline CDR1 and CDR2 sequences are ENHRY and SYGVKD. As DNA, the CDR3 is TGTGCCATCAGCCTGGAGGGGTACGAGCAGTACTTC. It specifies CAISLEGYEQYF.

The V call is TRBV7-2, the J call TRBJ2-7; possibly TRBD2 for D (5 bases). This CDR3 has 14 residues. CDR1 is SGHTA and CDR2 is FQGNSA in the germline V gene. With 4 bases removed from V and 4 bases from J, the gap between germline ends came to 14 bases. CDR3 loop: CASSSTSGVYEQYF. The CDR3, as DNA: TGTGCCAGCAGCTCTACCTCCGGGGTGTACGAGCAGTACTTC.

The chain links TRBV19 to TRBJ2-7; 8 bases align to TRBD1. Per germline, CDR1 LNHDA and CDR2 SQIVND (reference sequence). Trimming at V came to 6 bases and at J to 0 bases, leaving 7 bases not matched to a gene. This CDR3 comprises 15 residues. The CDR3 nucleotides are TGTGCCAGTAGCACCCCAGGGGGCGCCTCCTACGAGCAGTACTTC. Its protein is CASSTPGGASYEQYF.

The V call is TRBV19, the J call TRBJ2-4; D may be TRBD2 (6 bases). The CDR3 is made up of 15 amino acids. Germline CDR1 and CDR2: LNHDA and SQIVND (reference sequence). The germline V and J ends were trimmed by 5 bases and 0 bases, with 11 bases remaining between them. CDR3 nucleotide sequence: TGTGCCAGTAGTCGCGGGGAGCTAGCCAAAAACATTCAGTACTTC. It translates to CASSRGELAKNIQYF.